These 8 T cell receptor gamma chains originate from one sample sequenced in a study of gamma delta lymphoproliferative disorders and STAT genes. Genomic DNA from isolated PBMCs served as the sequencing template. TCRdb fed the multiplex PCR reads into CATT to redo clone calling. Altogether 1,500 to 2,000 gamma-chain clones are present, around 18% being singletons, with the ten largest covering 33%. Sequencing was carried out using blood. The origin of the receptors is a human donor in good health.

On this clone itself: The translation of this DNA and the TCRdb protein of a much larger clone differ at residue 7, probably owing to a read error; the protein shown here is translated from the DNA. This rearrangement joins TRGV4 to TRGJP1. The J gene, missing from TCRdb, was assigned here through DNA to germline matching. Germline loops: CDR1 EGSTGY, CDR2 YDSYTSSV. The junction had 8 bases not matched to a gene; V was cut back by 5 bases and J by 5 bases. The CDR3 consists of 14 residues. CDR3 sequence reads: CATWAWETGWFKIF. The CDR3, as DNA: TGTGCCACCTGGGCCTGGGAGACTGGTTGGTTCAAGATATTT.

A note on this clone: A far larger clone lies a single base away; this is likely a read error. The identical CDR3 is also encoded by other nucleotide sequences in the sample. The V gene call reads TRGV10; no J gene was called. TRGV10 is filed as an ORF, its function uncertain. The CDR3 contains 10 residues. Here the CDR3 reads CAAWDLRKLF. CDR3 DNA: TGTGCTGCGTGGGATTTAAGAAAACTCTTT.

This clone counts as large (0.1 to 1%). The chain couples TRGV10 to TRGJ1 or TRGJ2. The J gene, not given by TCRdb, was assigned here from a germline match of the nucleotide sequence. TRGV10 is an ORF, with its function uncertain. V trimming: 8 bases; J trimming: 3 bases; junction bases outside the gene matches: 8. The CDR3 consists of 13 residues. DNA for the CDR3: TGTGCTGCGTGGGATCCGACTTATTATAAGAAACTCTTT. This encodes CAAWDPTYYKKLF.

Remarks on this clone: A far larger clone lies a single base away; this is likely a read error. Other DNA sequences in this sample translate to the same CDR3. The rearrangement links TRGV11 to TRGJ1 or TRGJ2. TCRdb is silent on the J gene; assignment here came from matching the DNA to germline. TRGV11 is an open reading frame whose function is uncertain. This CDR3 comprises 16 residues. DNA for the CDR3: TGTACCACAGTGCCTGCTGGATTAAGCGTGGGTTATAAGAAACTCTTT. Amino acids: CTTVPAGLSVGYKKLF.

Details on this clone: TCRdb's listed protein matches a much larger clone and diverges from this DNA's translation at residue 3, likely through a read error; the protein shown comes from the DNA. This rearrangement joins TRGV10 to TRGJP1. No J gene was available from TCRdb, and it was assigned here by a germline match of the DNA. Being an ORF, TRGV10 has a function that is uncertain. The length of the CDR3 is 24 residues. In DNA form, the CDR3 reads TGTGCTGAGTGGGATTATATCTCCGATATTGGCCGCGGCCGTCCACATACCACTGGTTGGTTCAAGATATTT. This codes for CAEWDYISDIGRGRPHTTGWFKIF.

This clone was detected ten times or more. The V gene is TRGV4, the J gene TRGJP1. TCRdb gives no J gene; it was assigned here by matching the DNA to germline. The CDR3 has 12 residues. CDR1 and CDR2 from the germline V gene are EGSTGY and YDSYTSSV. The V segment lost 8 bases and the J segment 0 bases; nucleotides outside the gene matches: 0. CDR3 bases: TGTGCCACCTATACCACTGGTTGGTTCAAGATATTT. It encodes CATYTTGWFKIF.

This clone is labeled large. The DNA is left out, because the CDR3 cannot be placed on it with certainty; the CDR3 is given as TCRdb lists it. The sample contains more than one DNA sequence encoding this CDR3. The CDR3 sequence: CTTVPAGLGARSDWIKTF. The V segment is TRGV11, and no J call was made. TRGV11 is annotated as an ORF whose role is uncertain. The CDR3 adds up to 18 amino acids, both ends counted.

By proportion, this clone is medium-sized. The chain is built from TRGV2 and TRGJ1 or TRGJ2. TCRdb leaves out the J gene; it was filled in here by matching the DNA to germline. From germline, CDR1 is EGSNGY and CDR2 YDSYNSKV. Germline trimming cut 2 bases from V and 4 bases from J; bases unmatched to any gene: 5. The CDR3 is 13 amino acids. CDR3 nucleotide sequence: TGTGCCACCTGGGACGCCCGATATTATAAGAAACTCTTT. Translated: CATWDARYYKKLF.